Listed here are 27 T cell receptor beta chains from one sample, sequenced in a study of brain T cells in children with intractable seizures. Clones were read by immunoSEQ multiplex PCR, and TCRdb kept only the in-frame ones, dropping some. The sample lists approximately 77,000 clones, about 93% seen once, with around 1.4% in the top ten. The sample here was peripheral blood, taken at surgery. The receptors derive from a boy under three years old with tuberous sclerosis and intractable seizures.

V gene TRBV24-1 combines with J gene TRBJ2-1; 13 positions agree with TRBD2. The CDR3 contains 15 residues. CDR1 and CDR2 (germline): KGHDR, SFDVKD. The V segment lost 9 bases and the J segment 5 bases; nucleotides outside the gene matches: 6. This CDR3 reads CATSKTSGRNNEQFF. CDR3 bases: TGTGCCACCTCGAAGACTAGCGGGAGGAACAATGAGCAGTTCTTC.

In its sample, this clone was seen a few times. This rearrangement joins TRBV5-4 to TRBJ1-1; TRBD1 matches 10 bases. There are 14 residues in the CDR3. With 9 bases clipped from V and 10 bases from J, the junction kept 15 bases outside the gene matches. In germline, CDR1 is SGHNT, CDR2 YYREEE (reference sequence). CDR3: CATTITGTGEGAFF. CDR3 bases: TGTGCCACTACGATAACCGGGACAGGGGAGGGAGCTTTCTTT.

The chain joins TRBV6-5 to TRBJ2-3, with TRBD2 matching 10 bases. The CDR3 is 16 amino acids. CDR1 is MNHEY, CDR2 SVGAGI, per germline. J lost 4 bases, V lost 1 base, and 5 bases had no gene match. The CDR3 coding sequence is TGTGCCAGCAGTTACTATCCTAGCGGGAGATCAGATACGCAGTATTTT. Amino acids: CASSYYPSGRSDTQYF.

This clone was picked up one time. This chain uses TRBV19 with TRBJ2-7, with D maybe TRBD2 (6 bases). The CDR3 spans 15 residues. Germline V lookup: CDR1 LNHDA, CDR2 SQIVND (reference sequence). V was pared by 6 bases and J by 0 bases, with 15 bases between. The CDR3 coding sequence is TGTGCCAGTAGCCCCCAATTCGGGAGCTCCTACGAGCAGTACTTC. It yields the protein CASSPQFGSSYEQYF.

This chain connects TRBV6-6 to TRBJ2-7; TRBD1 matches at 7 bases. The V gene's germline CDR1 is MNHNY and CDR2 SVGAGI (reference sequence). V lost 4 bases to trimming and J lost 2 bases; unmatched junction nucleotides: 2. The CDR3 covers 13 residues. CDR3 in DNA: TGTGCCAGCAGTTTGAGGGGGCCCTACGAGCAGTACTTC. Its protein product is CASSLRGPYEQYF.

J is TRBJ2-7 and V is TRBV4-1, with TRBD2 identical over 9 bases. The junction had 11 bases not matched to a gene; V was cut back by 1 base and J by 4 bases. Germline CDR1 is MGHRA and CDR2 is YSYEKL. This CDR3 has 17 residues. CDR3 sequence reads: CASSQGVAGGPRYEQYF. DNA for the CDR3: TGCGCCAGCAGCCAAGGCGTTGCGGGAGGGCCGAGGTACGAGCAGTACTTC.

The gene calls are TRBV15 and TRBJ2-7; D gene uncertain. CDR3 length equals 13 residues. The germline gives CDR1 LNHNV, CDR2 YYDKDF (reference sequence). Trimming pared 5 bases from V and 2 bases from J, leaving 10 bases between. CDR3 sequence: CATSGALTYEQYF. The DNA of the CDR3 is TGTGCCACCAGCGGAGCGCTCACCTACGAGCAGTACTTC.

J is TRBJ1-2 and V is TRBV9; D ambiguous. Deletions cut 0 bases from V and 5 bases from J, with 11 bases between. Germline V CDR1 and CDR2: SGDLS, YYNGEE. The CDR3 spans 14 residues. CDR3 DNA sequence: TGTGCCAGCAGCGTAGGGAGGGCGGATTATGGCTACACCTTC. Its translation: CASSVGRADYGYTF.

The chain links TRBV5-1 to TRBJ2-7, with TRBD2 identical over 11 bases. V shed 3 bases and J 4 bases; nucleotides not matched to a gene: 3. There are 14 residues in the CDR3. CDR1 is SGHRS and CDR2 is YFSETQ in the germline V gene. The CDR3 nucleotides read TGCGCCAGCAGCTCGGGACTAGCGGCTTACGAGCAGTACTTC. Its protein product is CASSSGLAAYEQYF.

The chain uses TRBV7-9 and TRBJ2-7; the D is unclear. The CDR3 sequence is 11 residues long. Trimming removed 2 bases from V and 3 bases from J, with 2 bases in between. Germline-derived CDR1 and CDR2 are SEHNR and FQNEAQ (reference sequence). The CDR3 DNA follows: TGTGCCAGCAGCTTAATCTACGAGCAGTACTTC. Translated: CASSLIYEQYF.

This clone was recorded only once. The CDR3 nucleotides read TGTGCCTGTAAAGGGGAGAATAGCAATCAGCCCCAGCATTTT. It codes for CACKGENSNQPQHF. This chain links TRBV30 with TRBJ1-5; D perhaps matches TRBD1 (5 bases). The CDR3 extends over 14 amino acids. CDR1 is GTSNPN and CDR2 is SVGIG in the germline V gene (reference sequence). V lost 6 bases and J 0 bases, leaving 12 bases between the germline ends.

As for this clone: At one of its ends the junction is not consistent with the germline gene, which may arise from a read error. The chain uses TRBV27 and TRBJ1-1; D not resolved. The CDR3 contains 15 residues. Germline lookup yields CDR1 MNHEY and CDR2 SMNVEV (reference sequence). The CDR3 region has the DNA TGTGCCAGCATGCGGAGGGAGTTTTCGAACCCTGAAGCTTTCTTT. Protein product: CASMRREFSNPEAFF.

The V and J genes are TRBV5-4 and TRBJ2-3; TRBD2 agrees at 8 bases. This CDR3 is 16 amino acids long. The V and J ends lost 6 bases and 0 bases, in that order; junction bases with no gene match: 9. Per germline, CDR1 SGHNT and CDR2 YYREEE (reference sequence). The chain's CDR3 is CASNDITSGSTDTQYF. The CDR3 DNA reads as TGTGCCAGCAACGATATAACTAGCGGAAGCACAGATACGCAGTATTTT.

CDR3 sequence reads: CASSPYAEQFF. The CDR3 nucleotides read TGTGCCAGCAGCCCGTACGCTGAGCAGTTCTTC. The chain joins TRBV7-4 to TRBJ2-1; unclear D gene. The CDR3 spans 11 residues. Germline V gives CDR1 SGHVT, CDR2 SQSDAQ. Between the trimmed V and J ends, which lost 5 bases and 9 bases, there was a span of 8 bases.

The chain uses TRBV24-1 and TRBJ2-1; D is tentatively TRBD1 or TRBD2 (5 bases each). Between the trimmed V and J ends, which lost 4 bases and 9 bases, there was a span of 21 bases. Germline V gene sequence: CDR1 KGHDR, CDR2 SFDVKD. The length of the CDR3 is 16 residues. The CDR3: CATSESGTAGGCEQFF. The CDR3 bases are TGTGCCACCAGTGAATCCGGGACGGCTGGTGGATGTGAGCAGTTCTTC.

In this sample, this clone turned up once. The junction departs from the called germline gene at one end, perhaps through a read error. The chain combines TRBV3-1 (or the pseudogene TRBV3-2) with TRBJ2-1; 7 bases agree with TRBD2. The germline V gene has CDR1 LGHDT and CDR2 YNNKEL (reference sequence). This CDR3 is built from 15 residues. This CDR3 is CASSEDRDYRNEQFF. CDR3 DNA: TGTGCCAGCAGCGAAGATAGGGACTATCGCAATGAGCAGTTCTTC.

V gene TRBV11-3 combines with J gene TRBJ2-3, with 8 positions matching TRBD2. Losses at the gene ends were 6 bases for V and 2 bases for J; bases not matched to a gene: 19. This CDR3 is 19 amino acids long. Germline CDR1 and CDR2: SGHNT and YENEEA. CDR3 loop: CASSTGGGGKAPITDTQYF. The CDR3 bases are TGTGCCAGCAGTACGGGGGGGGGCGGTAAGGCCCCCATCACAGATACGCAGTATTTT.

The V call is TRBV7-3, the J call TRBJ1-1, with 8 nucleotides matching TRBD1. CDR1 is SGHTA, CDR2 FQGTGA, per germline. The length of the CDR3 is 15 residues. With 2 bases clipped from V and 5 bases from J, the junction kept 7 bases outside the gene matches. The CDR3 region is CASSLSGGEGTEAFF. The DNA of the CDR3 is TGTGCCAGCAGCTTATCAGGGGGCGAAGGTACTGAAGCTTTCTTT.

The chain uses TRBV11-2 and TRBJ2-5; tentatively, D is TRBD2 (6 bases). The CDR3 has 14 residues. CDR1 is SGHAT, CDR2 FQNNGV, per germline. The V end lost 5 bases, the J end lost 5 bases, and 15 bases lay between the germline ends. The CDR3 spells CASSLSGLGETQYF. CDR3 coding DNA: TGTGCCAGCAGCCTTAGCGGTTTGGGGGAGACCCAGTACTTC. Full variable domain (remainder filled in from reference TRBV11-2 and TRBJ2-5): EAGVAQSPRYKIIEKRQSVAFWCNPISGHATLYWYQQILGQGPKLLIQFQNNGVVDDSQLPKDRFSAERLKGVDSTLKIQPAKLEDSAVYLCASSLSGLGETQYFGPGTRLLVL.

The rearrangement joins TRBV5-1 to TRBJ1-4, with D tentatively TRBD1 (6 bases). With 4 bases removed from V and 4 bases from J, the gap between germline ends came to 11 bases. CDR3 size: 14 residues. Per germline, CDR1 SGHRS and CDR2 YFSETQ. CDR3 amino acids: CASSRTANNEKLFF. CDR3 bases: TGCGCCAGCAGCCGGACAGCAAATAATGAAAAACTGTTTTTT.

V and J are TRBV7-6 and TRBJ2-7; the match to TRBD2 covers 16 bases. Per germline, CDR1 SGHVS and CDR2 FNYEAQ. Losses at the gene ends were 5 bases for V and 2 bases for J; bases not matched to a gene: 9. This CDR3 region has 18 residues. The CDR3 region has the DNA TGTGCCAGCAGCCCACTCGGGACTAGCGGGAGGGACCCCTACGAGCAGTACTTC. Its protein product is CASSPLGTSGRDPYEQYF.

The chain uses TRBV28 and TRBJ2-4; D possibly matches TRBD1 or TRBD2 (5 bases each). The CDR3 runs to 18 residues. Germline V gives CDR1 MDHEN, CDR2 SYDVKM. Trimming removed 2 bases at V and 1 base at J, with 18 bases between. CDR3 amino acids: CASSLRPERGRAKNIQYF. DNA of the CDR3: TGTGCCAGCAGTTTACGGCCAGAGAGGGGCCGGGCCAAAAACATTCAGTACTTC.

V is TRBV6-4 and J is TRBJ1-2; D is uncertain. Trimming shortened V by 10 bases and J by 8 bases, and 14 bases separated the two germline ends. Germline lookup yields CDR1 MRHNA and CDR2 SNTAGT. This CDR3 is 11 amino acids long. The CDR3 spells CATNTGLGYTF. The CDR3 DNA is TGTGCCACCAATACCGGGTTAGGCTACACCTTC.

CDR3 in amino acids: CASSPGRSNTEAFF. The CDR3 DNA is TGCGCCAGCAGCCCGGGACGTTCTAACACTGAAGCTTTCTTT. The chain joins TRBV4-1 to TRBJ1-1; D possibly corresponds to TRBD1 (5 bases). Trimming removed 4 bases from V and 2 bases from J, with 11 bases in between. The CDR3 spans 14 residues. Per the germline V gene, CDR1 is MGHRA and CDR2 is YSYEKL.

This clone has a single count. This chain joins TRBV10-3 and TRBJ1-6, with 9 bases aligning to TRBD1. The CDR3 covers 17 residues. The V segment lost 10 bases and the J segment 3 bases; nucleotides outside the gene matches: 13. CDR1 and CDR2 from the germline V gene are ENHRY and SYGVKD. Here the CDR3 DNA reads TGTGCCACCCGGGACAGGGAGGAGGGGCTCTATAATTCACCCCTCCACTTT. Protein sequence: CATRDREEGLYNSPLHF.

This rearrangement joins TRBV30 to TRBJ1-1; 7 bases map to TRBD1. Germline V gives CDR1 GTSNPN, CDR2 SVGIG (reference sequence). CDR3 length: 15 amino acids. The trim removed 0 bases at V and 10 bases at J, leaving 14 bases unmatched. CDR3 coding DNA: TGTGCCTGGAGTGTTTCGGACAGGAGTTCAGGCGGAGCTTTCTTT. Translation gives CAWSVSDRSSGGAFF.

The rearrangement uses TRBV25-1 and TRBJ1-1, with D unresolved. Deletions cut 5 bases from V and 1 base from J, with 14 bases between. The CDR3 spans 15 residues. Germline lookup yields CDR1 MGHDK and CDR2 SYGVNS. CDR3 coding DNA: TGTGCCAGCAGTACGACCCCCGGGAAGAACACTGAAGCTTTCTTT. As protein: CASSTTPGKNTEAFF.